Presented here are 12 T cell receptor beta chains from one specimen sequenced in a study of tissue T cells after allogeneic stem cell transplantation. The protocol was immunoSEQ multiplex PCR, while the TCRdb copy is restricted to in-frame clones and leaves out a portion. The table includes fewer than 30,000 clones, approximately 85% detected once. This specimen consisted of blood, obtained before transplantation. Receptors were obtained from a woman between 18 and 55 years old who later had graft-versus-host disease after an allogeneic stem cell transplant.

The chain has TRBV28 and TRBJ1-1; no firm D call. From germline, CDR1 is MDHEN and CDR2 SYDVKM. The CDR3 loop spans 16 amino acids. Trimming removed 6 bases from V and 6 bases from J, with 23 bases in between. The CDR3 DNA reads TGTGCCAGCAGAAGACCCGACGGCGGGATACGGGCTGAAGCTTTCTTT. Its protein is CASRRPDGGIRAEAFF.

In its sample, this clone was seen once. The chain couples TRBV19 to TRBJ1-5; maybe TRBD1 (5 bases). Germline V gene data show CDR1 as LNHDA and CDR2 as SQIVND (reference sequence). Between the trimmed V and J ends, which lost 5 bases and 2 bases, there was a span of 16 bases. The CDR3 sequence is 16 residues long. The CDR3 loop reads CASSSARDWGNQPQHF. CDR3 in DNA: TGTGCCAGTAGTTCGGCCAGGGATTGGGGCAATCAGCCCCAGCATTTT.

This chain joins TRBV30 and TRBJ2-1; the match to TRBD2 covers 9 bases. This CDR3 region has 15 residues. Germline trimming cut 0 bases from V and 3 bases from J; bases unmatched to any gene: 3. Germline CDR1 is GTSNPN and CDR2 is SVGIG (reference sequence). CDR3 residues: CAWSVQLAGYNEQFF. Written as DNA, the CDR3 is TGTGCCTGGAGTGTACAACTAGCGGGCTACAATGAGCAGTTCTTC.

This chain uses TRBV6-5 with TRBJ2-7; TRBD2 agrees at 7 bases. V lost 6 bases and J lost 0; bases outside the gene matches: 8. The CDR3 loop spans 15 amino acids. Germline CDR1 MNHEY, CDR2 SVGAGI. The chain's CDR3 is CASSSSGESSYEQYF. Here the CDR3 DNA reads TGTGCCAGCAGCTCCAGCGGGGAGAGCTCCTACGAGCAGTACTTC.

The gene calls are TRBV2 and TRBJ1-1; D unclear. CDR1 SNHLY and CDR2 FYNNEI come from the germline V gene. The CDR3 spans 11 residues. The V end was cut by 10 bases, the J end by 1 base, with 7 bases between. CDR3 amino acids: CANIQNTEAFF. CDR3 bases: TGTGCCAACATCCAGAACACTGAAGCTTTCTTT.

The chain combines TRBV28 with TRBJ1-1; TRBD1 matches 7 bases. The CDR3 loop spans 16 amino acids. The germline gives CDR1 MDHEN, CDR2 SYDVKM. Trimming cost V 2 bases and J 4 bases; bases outside gene matches: 10. Here the CDR3 DNA reads TGTGCCAGCAGTTTAAGAGGGGGCAGTCCGTCCACTGAAGCTTTCTTT. Translated: CASSLRGGSPSTEAFF.

The chain combines TRBV6-5 with TRBJ1-2; D is ambiguous. Looked up from germline, CDR1 is MNHEY and CDR2 is SVGAGI. The length of the CDR3 is 14 residues. The germline V and J ends were trimmed by 4 bases and 3 bases, with 12 bases remaining between them. The CDR3 sequence is CASSLTPSDYGYTF. DNA of the CDR3: TGTGCCAGCAGTTTGACCCCGAGCGACTATGGCTACACCTTC.

The chain couples TRBV3-1 (or the pseudogene TRBV3-2) to TRBJ2-7, with 12 bases matching TRBD2. The CDR3 sequence is 15 residues long. V gave up 4 bases and J gave up 7 bases; unmatched junction bases: 8. The germline gives CDR1 LGHDT, CDR2 YNNKEL (reference sequence). The CDR3, as DNA: TGTGCCAGCAGCCCCGGGACTAGCGGGTTAGGTGAGCAGTACTTC. Protein sequence: CASSPGTSGLGEQYF.

This chain joins TRBV15 and TRBJ1-2; 7 nucleotides agree with TRBD1. Germline V lookup: CDR1 LNHNV, CDR2 YYDKDF (reference sequence). With 0 bases clipped from V and 4 bases from J, the junction kept 5 bases outside the gene matches. The CDR3 is 15 amino acids. The CDR3 here is CATSRDPGQPYGYTF. The DNA for the CDR3 is TGTGCCACCAGCAGAGATCCGGGACAGCCCTATGGCTACACCTTC. The variable domain in full, with the rest retrieved from reference TRBV15 and TRBJ1-2, is DAMVIQNPRYQVTQFGKPVTLSCSQTLNHNVMYWYQQKSSQAPKLLFHYYDKDFNNEADTPDNFQSRRPNTSFCFLDIRSPGLGDTAMYLCATSRDPGQPYGYTFGSGTRLTVV.

The J gene is TRBJ2-1, the V gene TRBV18; D might be TRBD2 (5 bases). The germline gives CDR1 KGHSH, CDR2 LQKENI. The CDR3 consists of 13 residues. Deletions cut 8 bases from V and 4 bases from J, with 12 bases between. DNA for the CDR3: TGTGCCAGCCCCGGGCCGGGATACAATGAGCAGTTCTTC. It is translated as CASPGPGYNEQFF.

The chain joins TRBV6-5 to TRBJ2-7, with 7 bases aligning to TRBD1. J gave up 1 base and V 2 bases, and 5 bases lay outside the gene matches. The CDR3 runs to 15 residues. Germline V CDR1 and CDR2: MNHEY, SVGAGI. Here the CDR3 reads CASSYAQGPSYEQYF. As DNA, the CDR3 is TGTGCCAGCAGTTACGCACAGGGGCCATCCTACGAGCAGTACTTC.

This clone has only one observation. V usage is TRBV28 and J usage is TRBJ1-5, with 8 bases identical to TRBD1. The length of the CDR3 is 15 residues. Germline CDR1 is MDHEN and CDR2 is SYDVKM. J was trimmed by 1 base and V by 5 bases; bases with no gene match: 4. CDR3 sequence (DNA): TGTGCCAGCAGTCCAGGGGGCGGGAGCAATCAGCCCCAGCATTTT. Protein: CASSPGGGSNQPQHF.